This T cell receptor beta chain was documented in a study of human T cells and chemical hapten exposure. MiXCR, applied by TCRdb to the RACE reads, yields one record per CDR3 protein. This table holds tens of thousands of distinct CDR3 sequences, around 10% found once. V was clipped by 3 bases and J by 0 bases; unmatched bases: 4. Per germline, CDR1 SQVTM and CDR2 ANQGSEA. The CDR3 is 16 residues long. Time point noted: patch test 1, 2 weeks after DPC sensitization. Treatment noted: therapeutic diphenylcyclopropenone sensitization with weekly scalp DPC. General study points: Unchanged with DPC sensitization were TCRs above 1 in 1000 frequency.

With respect to this clonotype: Its antigen remains unknown.

V is TRBV29-1 and J is TRBJ2-1; 11 bases align to TRBD1. This clonotype originated in a woman aged 50 to 60 with alopecia areata. Some clones in this sample may be carry-over from other donors' samples. The sample was whole blood, taken in connection with sensitization to the hapten diphenylcyclopropenone (DPC). The CDR3 DNA reads as TGCAGCGTTGATCCCGGACAGGGGGCCTCCTACAATGAGCAGTTCTTC. Its translation: CSVDPGQGASYNEQFF.